The clone carrying this T cell receptor beta chain was detected ten times or more. Its specificity is not known. This entry is derived from a study of T cell repertoires in cytomegalovirus infection. Looking at the study overall: Indicated by public TCR beta signatures were CMV infection and matching HLA type.

Each CDR3 protein is one row after TCRdb ran MiXCR on the reads. Of around 78,000 distinct CDR3 sequences listed, 20% to 30% are singletons. This TCR was sampled from a human donor in good health (CMV status not recorded). Some clones in this sample may be carry-over from other donors' samples. Source: CD8+ T cells from cultured PBMCs, taken from culture after CMV antigen stimulation.

The CDR3 protein is CASSLSHTENTEAFF. The CDR3 region has the DNA TGTGCCAGCAGCTTGTCGCACACGGAGAACACTGAAGCTTTCTTT. The chain is built from TRBV7-2 and TRBJ1-1, with no clear D. V was pared by 3 bases and J by 1 base, with 12 bases between. There are 15 residues in the CDR3. Germline V CDR1 and CDR2: SGHTA, FQGNSA.